This TCR beta chain is drawn from a study of blood T cells in healthy people across ages. On this clonotype itself: Its antigen is undetermined.

The V and J ends lost 4 bases and 4 bases respectively, with 14 bases between them. This CDR3 has 14 residues. Germline loops: CDR1 SGHDT, CDR2 YYEEEE. Study outcomes and limitations: Roughly linear age-related decline in beta diversity appeared, significant by age approximately 41.

Primers used in a second PCR of roughly 6 to 11 cycles were a sample-barcoded 5' primer and a J-beta primer mix. TCRdb used MiXCR to reprocess the 5' RACE reads, holding one entry per CDR3 protein. The table includes around 2 million distinct CDR3 sequences, 35% to 50% detected once. The chain joins TRBV5-6 to TRBJ1-2; no clear D. Sequenced input: blood. This clonotype was obtained from a human donor in good health. CDR3 residues: CASSPQDATYGYTF. CDR3 DNA sequence: TGTGCCAGCAGCCCCCAGGATGCGACCTATGGCTACACCTTC. Supplemented by reference TRBV5-6 and TRBJ1-2, the full variable domain reads DAGVTQSPTHLIKTRGQQVTLRCSPKSGHDTVSWYQQALGQGPQFIFQYYEEEERQRGNFPDRFSGHQFPNYSSELNVNALLLGDSALYLCASSPQDATYGYTFGSGTRLTVV.